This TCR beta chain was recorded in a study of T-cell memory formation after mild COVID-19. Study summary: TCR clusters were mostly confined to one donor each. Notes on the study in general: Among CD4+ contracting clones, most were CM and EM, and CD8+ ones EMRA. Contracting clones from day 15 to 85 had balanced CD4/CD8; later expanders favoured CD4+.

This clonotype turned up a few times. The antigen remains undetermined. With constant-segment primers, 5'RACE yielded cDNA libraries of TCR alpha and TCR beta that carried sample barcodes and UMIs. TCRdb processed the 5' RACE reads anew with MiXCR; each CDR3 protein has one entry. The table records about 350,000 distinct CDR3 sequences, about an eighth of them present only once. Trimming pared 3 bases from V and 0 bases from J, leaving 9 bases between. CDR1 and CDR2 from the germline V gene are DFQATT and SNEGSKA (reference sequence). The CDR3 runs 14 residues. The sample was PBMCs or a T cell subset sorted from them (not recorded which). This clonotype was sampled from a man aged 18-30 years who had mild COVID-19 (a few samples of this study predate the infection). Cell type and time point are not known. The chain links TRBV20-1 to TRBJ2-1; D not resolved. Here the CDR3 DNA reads TGCAGTGCTAGGGGATGGGACTCCTACAATGAGCAGTTCTTC. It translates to CSARGWDSYNEQFF.